Reported below is one TCR beta chain. This clone was detected only once. The antigen this receptor binds is unknown. Per-base quality was not reported, and no clone a single base away is much larger than it. These data come from a study of Tregs in tolerant kidney transplant recipients (dated by TCRdb to between 2018 and 2021). About the study as a whole: Before combined kidney and bone marrow transplantation, this study identified donor-specific regulatory T cells using TCRbeta sequencing and then followed those same cells after transplant. Several methods of expanding Tregs specific for an allogeneic donor were compared by TCRbeta repertoire sequencing in a few healthy controls. General findings and caveats noted by the study authors: The most biologically relevant and donor-specific TCRbeta repertoire appeared to be identified by expanding Tregs with activated donor B cells. Biological reproducibility was not examined directly, but technical replication error appeared to be minimal. Because the study included only a small number of patients, the results must be confirmed in larger populations and under other immunosuppression protocols.

CDR1 LNHDA and CDR2 SQIVND were looked up in the germline V gene (reference sequence). The CDR3 starts with the cysteine, ends with the phenylalanine, and has 11 residues. Only the CDR3 part of the read is kept: 33 bases, read in frame from the first base. The junction carries 9 bases between V and J, which are trimmed by 10 bases and 3 bases respectively. For TCRbeta CDR3 sequencing, genomic DNA from the sorted cells was extracted using the QIAGEN DNeasy Blood and Tissue Kit. High-throughput TCRbeta CDR3 sequencing, including PCR amplification with bias correction and internal controls, was performed commercially through immunoSEQ. As for the original processing: Unique productive TCRbeta sequences were defined by CDR3 nucleotide sequence where primers matched, otherwise by CDR3 amino acid sequence with Vbeta and Jbeta genes. To correct sorting error, sequences shared between sorted populations at a frequency ratio of 2:1 or less were removed; the rest were assigned to the higher population. Donor-reactive sequences were defined as at least 5-fold expanded in CFSE-low cells versus unstimulated cells, with frequency of at least 0.01% in CFSE-low cells. Repertoire divergence was quantified by Jensen-Shannon divergence using the top 100 TCRbeta sequences ranked by frequency. For any sample with multiple sequencing runs, sorting error was corrected in each run separately before the runs were pooled. TCRdb re-hosts the immuneACCESS table, in-frame sequences only. Its copies lack some clones; in the studies checked, an unresolved V gene accounts for under half of them, and the cause for the rest is not known. V and J calls and clone size come straight from that table; D and trimming were deduced from the DNA. This sample holds 240,000 or so clones; roughly four fifths were observed only once. The ten largest clones represent about 0.64% of the sample.

Unstimulated Tregs (CD4+CD25+CD127-), CD4+ non-Tregs (CD4+CD25-), CD4 and CD8 cells were FACS-sorted from thawed PBMCs. Healthy control blood came either as purchased buffy coats or from healthy volunteers. Healthy control blood was separated into PBMCs by Ficoll density gradient and cryopreserved, and patient PBMCs were collected both before and after transplant. Sequences were obtained from CD4+ T cells from blood. The source of this sequence is a human donor in good health. The sequence links TRBV19 to TRBJ1-2; the D segment could be TRBD1, given 6 matching bases. At the DNA level, the sequence is TGTGCCACCAGACAGGACTATGGCTACACCTTC. Its product reads: CATRQDYGYTF.